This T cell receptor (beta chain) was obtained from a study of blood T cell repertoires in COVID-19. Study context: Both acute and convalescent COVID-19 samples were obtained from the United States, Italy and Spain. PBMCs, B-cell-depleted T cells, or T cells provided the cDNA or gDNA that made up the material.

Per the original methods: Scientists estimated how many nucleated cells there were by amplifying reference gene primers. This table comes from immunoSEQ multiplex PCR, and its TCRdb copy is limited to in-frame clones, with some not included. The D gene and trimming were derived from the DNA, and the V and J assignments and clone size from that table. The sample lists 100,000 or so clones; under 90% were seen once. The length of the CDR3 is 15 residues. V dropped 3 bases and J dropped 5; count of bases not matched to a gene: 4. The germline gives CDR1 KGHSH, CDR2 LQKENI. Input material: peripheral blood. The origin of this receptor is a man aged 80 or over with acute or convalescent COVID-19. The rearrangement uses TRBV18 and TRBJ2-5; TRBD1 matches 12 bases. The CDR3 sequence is CASSPGTGGVETQYF. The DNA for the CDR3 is TGTGCCAGCTCACCGGGGACAGGGGGCGTCGAGACCCAGTACTTC.